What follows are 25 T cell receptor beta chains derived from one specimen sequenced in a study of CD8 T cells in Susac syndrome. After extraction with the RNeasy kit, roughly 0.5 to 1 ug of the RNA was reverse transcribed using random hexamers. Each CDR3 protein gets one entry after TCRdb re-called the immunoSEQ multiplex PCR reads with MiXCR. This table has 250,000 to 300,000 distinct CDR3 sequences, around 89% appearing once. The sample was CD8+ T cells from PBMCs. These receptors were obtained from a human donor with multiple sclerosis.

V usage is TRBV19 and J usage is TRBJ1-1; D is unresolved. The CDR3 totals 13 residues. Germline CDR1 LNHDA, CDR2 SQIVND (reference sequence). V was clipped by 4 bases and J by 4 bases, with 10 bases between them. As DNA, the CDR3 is TGTGCCAGTAGTACCGGGGTGGGCACTGAAGCTTTCTTT. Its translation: CASSTGVGTEAFF.

The CDR3 DNA reads as TGCGCCAGCAGCCTATCCCAGGGGGCGTACTACGAGCAGTACTTC. The encoded protein is CASSLSQGAYYEQYF. The chain is built from TRBV4-3 and TRBJ2-7; 8 bases agree with TRBD1. Germline lookup yields CDR1 LGHNA and CDR2 YSLEER. This CDR3 has 15 amino acids. With V trimmed by 4 bases and J by 3 bases, 8 bases remained unmatched.

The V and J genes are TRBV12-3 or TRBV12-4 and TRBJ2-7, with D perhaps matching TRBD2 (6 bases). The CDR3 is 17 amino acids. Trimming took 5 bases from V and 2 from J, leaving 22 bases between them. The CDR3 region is CASSIAGPRGPPYEQYF. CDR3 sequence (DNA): TGTGCCAGCAGTATCGCGGGGCCTCGGGGCCCTCCCTACGAGCAGTACTTC.

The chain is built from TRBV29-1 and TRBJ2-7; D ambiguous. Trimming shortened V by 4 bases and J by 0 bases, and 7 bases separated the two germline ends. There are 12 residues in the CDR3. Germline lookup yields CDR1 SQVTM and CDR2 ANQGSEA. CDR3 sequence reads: CSVGDPSYEQYF. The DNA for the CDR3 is TGCAGCGTTGGTGATCCCTCCTACGAGCAGTACTTC.

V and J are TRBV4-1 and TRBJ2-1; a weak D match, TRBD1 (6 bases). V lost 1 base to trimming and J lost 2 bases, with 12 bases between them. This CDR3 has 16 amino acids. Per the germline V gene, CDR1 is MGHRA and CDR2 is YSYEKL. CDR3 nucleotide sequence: TGCGCCAGCAGCCAAGTAGGGGACAACCCCTACAATGAGCAGTTCTTC. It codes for CASSQVGDNPYNEQFF.

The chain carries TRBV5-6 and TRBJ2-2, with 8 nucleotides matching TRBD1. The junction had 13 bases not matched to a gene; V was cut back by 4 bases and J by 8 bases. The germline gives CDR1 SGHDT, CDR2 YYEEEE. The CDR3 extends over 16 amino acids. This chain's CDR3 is CASSPDGTGERGELFF. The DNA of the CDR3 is TGTGCCAGCAGCCCAGACGGGACAGGCGAGAGAGGGGAGCTGTTTTTT.

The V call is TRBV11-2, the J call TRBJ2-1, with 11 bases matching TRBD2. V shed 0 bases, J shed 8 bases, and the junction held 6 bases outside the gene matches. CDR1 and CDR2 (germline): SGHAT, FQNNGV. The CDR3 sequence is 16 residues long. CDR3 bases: TGTGCCAGCAGCTTAGATACCGCTAGCGGGGGGCATGAGCAGTTCTTC. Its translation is CASSLDTASGGHEQFF.

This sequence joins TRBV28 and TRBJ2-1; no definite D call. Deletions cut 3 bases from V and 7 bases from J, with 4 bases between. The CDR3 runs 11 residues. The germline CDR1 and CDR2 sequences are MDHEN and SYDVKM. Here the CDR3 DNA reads TGTGCCAGCAGTTTGAGAAATGAGCAGTTCTTC. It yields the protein CASSLRNEQFF.

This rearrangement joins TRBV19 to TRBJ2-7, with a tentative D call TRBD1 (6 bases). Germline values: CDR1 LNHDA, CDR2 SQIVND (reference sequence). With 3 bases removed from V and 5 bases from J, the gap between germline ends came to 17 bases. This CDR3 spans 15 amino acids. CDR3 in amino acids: CASSIIPGARDEQYF. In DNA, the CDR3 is TGTGCCAGTAGTATCATTCCAGGGGCGAGAGACGAGCAGTACTTC.

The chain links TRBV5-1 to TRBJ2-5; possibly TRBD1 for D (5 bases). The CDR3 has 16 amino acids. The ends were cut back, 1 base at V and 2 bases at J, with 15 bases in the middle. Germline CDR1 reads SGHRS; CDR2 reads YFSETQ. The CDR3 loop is CASSLSQGPEQETQYF. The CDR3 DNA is TGCGCCAGCAGCTTGTCCCAGGGCCCTGAACAAGAGACCCAGTACTTC.

The CDR3 loop is CASSDLTSGGAYDGELFF. CDR3 in DNA: TGTGCCAGCAGTGACCTGACTAGCGGGGGGGCCTATGACGGGGAGCTGTTTTTT. This chain connects TRBV25-1 to TRBJ2-2; 14 nucleotides agree with TRBD2. Germline assignment: CDR1 MGHDK and CDR2 SYGVNS. The CDR3 totals 18 residues. J lost 7 bases, V lost 3 bases, and 10 bases had no gene match.

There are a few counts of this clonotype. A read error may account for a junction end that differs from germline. DNA of the CDR3: TGTGCCAGCTTTGCTGAAGCCTTCTTT. Protein: CASFAEAFF. The chain recombines TRBV7-3 with TRBJ1-1; D gene ambiguous. Germline V gene data show CDR1 as SGHTA and CDR2 as FQGTGA. CDR3 size: 9 residues.

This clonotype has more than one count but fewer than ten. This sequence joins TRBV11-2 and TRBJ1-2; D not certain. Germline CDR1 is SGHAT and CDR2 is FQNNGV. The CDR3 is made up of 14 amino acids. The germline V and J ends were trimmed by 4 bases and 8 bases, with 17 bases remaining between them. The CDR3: CASSYVLSGSGYTF. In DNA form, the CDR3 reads TGTGCCAGCAGCTATGTTTTAAGTGGCAGCGGCTACACCTTC.

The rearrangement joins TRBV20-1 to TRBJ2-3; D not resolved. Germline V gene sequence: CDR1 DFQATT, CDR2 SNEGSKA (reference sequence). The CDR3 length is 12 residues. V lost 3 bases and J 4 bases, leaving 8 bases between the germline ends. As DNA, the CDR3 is TGCAGTGCTAGTGAAGTAGCAGATACGCAGTATTTT. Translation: CSASEVADTQYF.

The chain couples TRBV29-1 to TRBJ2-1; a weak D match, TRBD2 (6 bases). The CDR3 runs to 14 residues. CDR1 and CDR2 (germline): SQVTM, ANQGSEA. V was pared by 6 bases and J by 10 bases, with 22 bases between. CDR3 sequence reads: CSVPSGLASSEQFF. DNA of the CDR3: TGCAGCGTCCCCAGCGGCCTAGCGAGCTCCGAGCAGTTCTTC.

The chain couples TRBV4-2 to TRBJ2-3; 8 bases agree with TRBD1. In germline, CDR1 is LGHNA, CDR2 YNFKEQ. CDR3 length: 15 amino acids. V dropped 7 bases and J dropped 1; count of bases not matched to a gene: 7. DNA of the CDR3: TGTGCCAGCAATTACGACAGGGGACGCACAGATACGCAGTATTTT. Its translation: CASNYDRGRTDTQYF.

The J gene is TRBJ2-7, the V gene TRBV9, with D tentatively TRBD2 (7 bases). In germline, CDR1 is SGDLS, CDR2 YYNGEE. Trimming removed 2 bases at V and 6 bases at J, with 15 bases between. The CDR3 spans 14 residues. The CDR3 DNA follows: TGTGCCAGCAGCGTTTCAGGGGAGGGGTTCGAGCAGTACTTC. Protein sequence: CASSVSGEGFEQYF.

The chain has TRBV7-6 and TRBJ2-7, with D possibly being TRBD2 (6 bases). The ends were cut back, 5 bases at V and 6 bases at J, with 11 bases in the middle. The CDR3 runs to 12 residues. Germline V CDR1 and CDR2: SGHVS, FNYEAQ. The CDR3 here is CASSLGGLEQYF. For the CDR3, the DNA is TGTGCCAGCAGCCTCGGGGGTCTCGAGCAGTACTTC.

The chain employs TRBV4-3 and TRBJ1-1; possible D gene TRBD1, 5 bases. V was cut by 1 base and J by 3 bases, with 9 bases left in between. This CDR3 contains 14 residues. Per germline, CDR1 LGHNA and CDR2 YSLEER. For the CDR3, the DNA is TGCGCCAGCAGCCAAGTCCTGGGGGACACTGAAGCTTTCTTT. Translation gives CASSQVLGDTEAFF.

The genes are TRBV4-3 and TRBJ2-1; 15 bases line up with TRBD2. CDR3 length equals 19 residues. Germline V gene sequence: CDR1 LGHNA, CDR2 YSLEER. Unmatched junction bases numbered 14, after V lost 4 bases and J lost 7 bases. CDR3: CASSPLLPGLAGGMNEQFF. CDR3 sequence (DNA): TGCGCCAGCAGCCCCCTTCTCCCGGGACTAGCGGGGGGAATGAATGAGCAGTTCTTC.

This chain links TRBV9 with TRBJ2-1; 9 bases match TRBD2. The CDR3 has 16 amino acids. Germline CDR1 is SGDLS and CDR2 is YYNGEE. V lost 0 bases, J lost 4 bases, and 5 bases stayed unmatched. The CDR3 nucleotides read TGTGCCAGCAGCGTAGGGGCTAGCGGGATTTACAATGAGCAGTTCTTC. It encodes CASSVGASGIYNEQFF.

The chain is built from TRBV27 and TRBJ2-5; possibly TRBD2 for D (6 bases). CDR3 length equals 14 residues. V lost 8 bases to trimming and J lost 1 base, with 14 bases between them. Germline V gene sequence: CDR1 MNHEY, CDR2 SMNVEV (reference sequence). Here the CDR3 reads CASVPVGGQETQYF. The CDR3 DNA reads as TGTGCCAGCGTGCCCGTCGGGGGCCAAGAGACCCAGTACTTC.

The DNA for the CDR3 is TGCAGTGTTAGTAGCGGGGGGGACACCGGGGAGCTGTTTTTT. Protein product: CSVSSGGDTGELFF. The chain employs TRBV20-1 and TRBJ2-2; TRBD2 agrees at 11 bases. The CDR3 contains 14 residues. From germline, CDR1 is DFQATT and CDR2 SNEGSKA (reference sequence). J was trimmed by 3 bases and V by 7 bases; bases with no gene match: 4.

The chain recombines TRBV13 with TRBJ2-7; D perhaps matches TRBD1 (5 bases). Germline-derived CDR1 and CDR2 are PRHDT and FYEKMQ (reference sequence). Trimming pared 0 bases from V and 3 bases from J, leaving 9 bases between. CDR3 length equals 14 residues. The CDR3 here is CASSLGSGFYEQYF. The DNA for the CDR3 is TGTGCCAGCAGCTTAGGCTCAGGGTTCTACGAGCAGTACTTC.

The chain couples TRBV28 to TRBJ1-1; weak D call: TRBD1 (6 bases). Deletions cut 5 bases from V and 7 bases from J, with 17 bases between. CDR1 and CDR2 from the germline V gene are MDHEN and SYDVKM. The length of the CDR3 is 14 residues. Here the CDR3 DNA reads TGTGCCAGCAGTCCCTACAGGGACCCCCTTGAAGCTTTCTTT. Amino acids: CASSPYRDPLEAFF.